This TCR beta chain was documented in a study of chemoradiotherapy in HPV16-positive cancers (dated by TCRdb to between 2022 and 2023). Broadly, across the study: Candidate HPV-specific T-cell clones and common TCR motifs were defined through functional T-cell assays on cells from two HPV16-positive patients. The study asked whether T-cell immunity against the HPV oncoproteins E6 and E7 changes during chemoradiotherapy and whether it affects survival. Next, the candidate HPV-specific TCRs and motifs were followed in TCR repertoires from over 85 patients with HPV-related cancers. General study outcomes and caveats: The functional definition of HPV-specific T cells was derived from only a couple of HPV16-positive patients, and the survival association was reported for HPV16-positive patients. Expansion of candidate HPV-specific clones and E7-related TCR motifs was observed in the tumor microenvironment during treatment, whereas no such expansion was observed for non-HPV-specific T cells. In HPV16-positive patients, expansion of HPV-responsive T cells during chemoradiotherapy was found to be associated with improved recurrence-free survival.

Repertoires were sampled repeatedly over the course of chemoradiotherapy so that clonal expansion in the tumor microenvironment could be followed. The library was produced with the immunoSEQ multiplex PCR assay. TCRdb's version of the immuneACCESS table is confined to in-frame rearrangements and falls short of the full clone set. An unresolved V gene accounts for under half of the shortfall where checked; the remainder is of unknown origin. This sample has roughly 7,300 clones in its table, and roughly 89% of those were observed once. 3% to 4% of the sample belongs to the ten largest clones. Turning to this clone: Its target antigen remains unknown. No much larger clonotype is one base removed from it; base qualities were not supplied.

V is cut by 1 base and J by 0 bases, and the space between the germline ends is 8 bases. From its cysteine to its phenylalanine, the CDR3 spans 16 amino acids. Of the read, only the CDR3 DNA is kept; its 48 bases are in frame from base 1. CDR1 and CDR2 were assigned from the germline V gene as SGDLS and YYNGEE. The receptor was isolated from a human donor with HPV-associated anogenital cancer. This chain is built from TRBV9 and TRBJ1-6, with an unclear D gene assignment. Sample collection was performed from a patient who underwent chemoradiotherapy. The nucleotide sequence is TGTGCCAGCAGCGTATCCGCGAGCTCCTATAATTCACCCCTCCACTTT. The resulting protein is CASSVSASSYNSPLHF.